Following are 9 T cell receptor beta chains from one sample sequenced in a study of blood T cells in healthy people across ages (dated by TCRdb to the mid-2010s). The library relied on 5' RACE. A second PCR of roughly 7 to 12 cycles was run with a J-beta primer mix and a sample-barcoded 5' primer. TCRdb cleaned the public reads at Q25 with fastp, built clones with MiXCR and kept in-frame beta chains. When rows share a CDR3 protein, they turn into one entry using the most common DNA and genes. This sample has some 1.8 million distinct CDR3 sequences in its table, and about two fifths of those were observed once. The leading ten clones occupy 20% to 25% of the sample. The sample comprised blood. The receptors come from a human donor in good health.

The rearrangement uses TRBV10-3 and TRBJ2-1; 9 bases fit TRBD2. The DNA end lines up better with TRBJ2-7; the J call may be wrong. Germline lookup yields CDR1 ENHRY and CDR2 SYGVKD. The CDR3 length is 18 residues. CDR3 in DNA: TGTGCCATCAGTGGTACGGACTCCGCGGGGGGGAATTACAATGAGCAGTACTTC. The encoded protein is CAISGTDSAGGNYNEQYF.

The chain has TRBV6-1 and TRBJ2-7; possible D gene TRBD1, 5 bases. CDR3 length: 13 residues. Germline V lookup: CDR1 MNHNS, CDR2 SASEGT. Trimming took off 6 bases at V and 1 base at J, with 10 bases between the two ends. The CDR3 coding sequence is TGTGCCAGCAGGGTTGACAGTTCCTACGAGCAGTACTTC. Protein sequence: CASRVDSSYEQYF.

The chain uses TRBV12-3 or TRBV12-4 and TRBJ1-2, with 10 nucleotides matching TRBD1. This CDR3 contains 13 residues. V gave up 6 bases and J gave up 9 bases; unmatched junction bases: 7. The CDR3 spells CASSSRDRGSYTF. In nucleotides, the CDR3 is TGTGCCAGCAGCTCGCGGGACAGGGGTAGCTACACCTTC.

This chain joins TRBV12-3 or TRBV12-4 and TRBJ2-1; 14 bases are a match to TRBD2. CDR3 size: 14 residues. V lost 9 bases to trimming and J lost 15 bases; unmatched junction nucleotides: 13. Here the CDR3 reads CASKGLAGETIRFF. CDR3 in DNA: TGTGCCAGTAAGGGACTAGCGGGGGAAACTATTAGGTTCTTC.

This clonotype turned up a few times. Written as DNA, the CDR3 is TGTGCCAGCAGTGACGGACGGTACGAGCAGTACTTC. Protein sequence: CASSDGRYEQYF. V gene TRBV6-1 combines with J gene TRBJ2-4; no definite D call. Judging by the DNA end, TRBJ2-7 fits better; the J call may be wrong. Germline V gives CDR1 MNHNS, CDR2 SASEGT. The CDR3 sequence is 12 residues long.

The chain uses TRBV7-2 and TRBJ1-5; D not certain. Between the trimmed V and J ends, which lost 4 bases and 5 bases, there was a span of 9 bases. Germline CDR1 reads SGHTA; CDR2 reads FQGNSA. The CDR3 totals 13 residues. Here the CDR3 DNA reads TGTGCCAGCAGCTCGGTCACGCATCAGCCCCAGCATTTT. It yields the protein CASSSVTHQPQHF.

This clonotype was picked up a small number of times. The chain carries TRBV6-5 and TRBJ1-2, with D maybe TRBD1 (5 bases). The CDR3 extends over 17 amino acids. Germline V gene sequence: CDR1 MNHEY, CDR2 SVGAGI. V lost 1 base and J 4 bases, leaving 19 bases between the germline ends. In DNA form, the CDR3 reads TGTGCCAGCAGTTACTGGGGGGGAAAACGAACCGCCTATGGCTACACCTTC. Protein: CASSYWGGKRTAYGYTF.

This chain joins TRBV9 and TRBJ2-3; 8 nucleotides agree with TRBD2. After removal of 0 bases from V and 1 base from J, the junction contained 4 bases not matched to a gene. Germline values: CDR1 SGDLS, CDR2 YYNGEE. The CDR3 runs 16 residues. CDR3 loop: CASSVVAGGRTDTQYF. The CDR3 DNA reads TGTGCCAGCAGCGTAGTGGCGGGGGGCCGCACAGATACGCAGTATTTT.

The CDR3 protein is CASSIVSGTGAPNYGYTF. In nucleotides, the CDR3 is TGTGCCAGCAGCATAGTTTCCGGGACAGGAGCTCCTAACTATGGCTACACCTTC. The chain uses TRBV9 and TRBJ1-2; 8 bases align to TRBD1. This CDR3 has 18 residues. V lost 4 bases and J lost 0; bases outside the gene matches: 14. The germline V gene has CDR1 SGDLS and CDR2 YYNGEE.